This record concerns one T cell receptor beta chain sequence. Its antigen remains unknown. Oncomine TCR Beta short-read sequencing was applied to DNA from cultured CD4+ T cells. Via MiXCR, TCRdb re-called the PCR reads, giving one row per CDR3 protein. The data hold about 15,000 distinct CDR3 sequences, with around 50% observed a single time. The sample originates from a study of vaccination and CD4 T cells after COVID-19. Study background: Recovered patients in the cohort numbered six men and four women, two of them Hispanic. Regarding the study as a whole: Median reactive clonotypes, those recognizing SARS-CoV-2, rose from around 20 to 38, not significantly.

Time point meaning: late sampling 161 to 241 days after vaccination in three convalescent patients. Indicated treatment: roughly 10-day PBMC culture with coronavirus spike peptide pools or control peptides (ViraFEST assay). The material sequenced was CD4+ T cells from blood, cultured in vitro, taken about 7 months after SARS-CoV-2 vaccination. The clonotype comes from a human donor who had recovered from COVID-19.

CDR3 amino acids: CASSLAFGREDEQYF. The CDR3, as DNA: TGTGCCAGCAGCCTGGCTTTCGGGAGAGAGGACGAGCAGTACTTC. The chain links TRBV21-1 to TRBJ2-7; the table's D call, TRBD2, has no DNA check behind it. TRBV21-1 represents a pseudogene. This CDR3 contains 15 residues.